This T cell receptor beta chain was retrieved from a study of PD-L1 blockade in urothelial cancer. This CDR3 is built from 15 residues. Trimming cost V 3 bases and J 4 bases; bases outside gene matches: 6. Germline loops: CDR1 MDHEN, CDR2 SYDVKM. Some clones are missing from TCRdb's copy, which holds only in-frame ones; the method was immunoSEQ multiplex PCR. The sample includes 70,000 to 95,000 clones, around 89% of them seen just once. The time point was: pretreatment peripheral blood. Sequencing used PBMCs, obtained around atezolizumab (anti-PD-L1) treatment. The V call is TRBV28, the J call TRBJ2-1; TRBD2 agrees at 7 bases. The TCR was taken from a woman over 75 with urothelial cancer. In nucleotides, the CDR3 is TGTGCCAGCAGTTTGGTGCTAGCGGCATACAATGAGCAGTTCTTC. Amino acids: CASSLVLAAYNEQFF.